This TCR beta chain was sequenced for a study of blood T cell repertoires in COVID-19. The wider study: The analysed material was cDNA or gDNA that came from T cells, B-cell-depleted T cells, or PBMCs.

Under the authors' procedure: Scientists estimated how many nucleated cells there were by amplifying reference gene primers. Only in-frame clones appear in the TCRdb table, and some are missing; sequencing was by immunoSEQ multiplex PCR. V, J and clone size are taken as reported in that table, and D and trimming were inferred from the DNA itself. The sample has about 90,000 clones, approximately 80% seen once. The CDR3 totals 16 residues. The V end lost 0 bases, the J end lost 6 bases, and 14 bases lay between the germline ends. Germline CDR1 ENHRY, CDR2 SYGVKD. This TCR came from a human donor in a cohort sampled during active COVID-19. The rearrangement uses TRBV10-3 and TRBJ1-4, with D possibly being TRBD1 (6 bases). Material for sequencing was peripheral blood. CDR3 bases: TGTGCCATCAGTGAGTCGAGGGCAGGGGCCCATGAAAAACTGTTTTTT. Its translation is CAISESRAGAHEKLFF.